Sequencing of this T cell receptor (beta chain) was carried out in a study of shared clonotypes between healthy human individuals. Broader study findings: Sharing of clonotypes among donors was expected to vary with sequencing depth. The researchers took only blood, and tissue repertoires probably look different.

The germline CDR1 and CDR2 sequences are MNHEY and SMNVEV (reference sequence). V was clipped by 0 bases and J by 1 base, with 13 bases between them. CDR3 length equals 16 residues. This clone was counted once. The antigen remains undetermined. Replicate PCRs run on sorted subsets employed around 200 ng DNA, about 27,000 T cell genomes. Using immunoSEQ multiplex PCR, the repertoire was profiled, and TCRdb retains in-frame clones only, with some absent. Among about 2.1 million clones, just over 90% were seen once, and the ten largest hold more than 1.5%. Naive CD8 cells lacked CD45RO and underwent positive selection for CCR7, leaving out terminally differentiated effector memory CD45RA+ cells. The study drew its donors from healthy HIV-negative adults without recent acute infections or vaccinations.

Source material: naive CD8+ T cells from PBMCs. The chain employs TRBV27 and TRBJ2-7; a weak D match, TRBD2 (5 bases). The clonotype comes from a young man in good health. Some clones in this sample may be carry-over from other donors' samples. CDR3 amino acids: CASSLSAGVVSYEQYF. The CDR3 coding sequence is TGTGCCAGCAGTTTATCGGCCGGGGTAGTATCCTACGAGCAGTACTTC.